Listed below are T cell receptor beta chains from one sample, sequenced in a study of T cell responses to AZD1222 COVID-19 vaccine. Profiling relied on immunoSEQ multiplex PCR, and the TCRdb table lists in-frame clones only, not all of them. The repertoire includes 150,000 to 200,000 clones, 91% of them detected once, and approximately 1.7% sits in the top ten. The material was peripheral blood, obtained 28 days after the second AZD1222 dose. Every receptor here comes from an adult who received the AZD1222 COVID-19 vaccine. Both conserved end residues are part of each CDR3. The order of the fields is V gene, J gene, D gene, clone size, CDR3 protein, CDR3 DNA. A D gene is named only where the DNA matches it firmly. Some rows mark clone size as missing; the rest say once, few, many or name a class of expanded clone.

v_call: TRBV2; j_call: TRBJ1-3; d_call: NA; clone_size: NA; cdr3_aa: CASSPRQVGGNTIYF; cdr3_nt: TGTGCCAGCAGTCCGAGACAGGTTGGGGGAAACACCATATATTTT
v_call: TRBV7-3; j_call: TRBJ2-7; d_call: TRBD1; clone_size: NA; cdr3_aa: CASSTHRGAKNEQYF; cdr3_nt: TGTGCCAGCAGCACCCACAGGGGAGCTAAGAACGAGCAGTACTTC
v_call: TRBV4-1; j_call: TRBJ1-1; d_call: TRBD1; clone_size: NA; cdr3_aa: CASSQGVQGGTEAFF; cdr3_nt: TGCGCCAGCAGCCAAGGAGTACAGGGGGGAACTGAAGCTTTCTTT
v_call: TRBV6-2/TRBV6-3; j_call: TRBJ1-6; d_call: TRBD1; clone_size: NA; cdr3_aa: CASGRTGGNSPLHF; cdr3_nt: TGTGCCAGCGGCCGGACAGGGGGCAATTCACCCCTCCACTTT
v_call: TRBV4-1; j_call: TRBJ2-1; d_call: NA; clone_size: NA; cdr3_aa: CASSQDSAGRSYNEQFF; cdr3_nt: TGCGCCAGCAGCCAAGATAGCGCGGGCCGATCCTACAATGAGCAGTTCTTC
v_call: TRBV10-2; j_call: TRBJ1-4; d_call: TRBD1; clone_size: NA; cdr3_aa: CASSVTGLNEKLFF; cdr3_nt: TGCGCCAGCAGTGTGACAGGGCTTAATGAAAAACTGTTTTTT
v_call: TRBV4-3; j_call: TRBJ1-3; d_call: NA; clone_size: NA; cdr3_aa: CASSLAGGGSGNTIYF; cdr3_nt: TGCGCCAGCAGCCTAGCCGGGGGGGGCTCTGGAAACACCATATATTTT
v_call: TRBV18; j_call: TRBJ2-2; d_call: NA; clone_size: NA; cdr3_aa: CASSPQERGELFF; cdr3_nt: TGTGCCAGCTCACCACAGGAGCGCGGGGAGCTGTTTTTT
v_call: TRBV10-2; j_call: TRBJ2-7; d_call: TRBD1; clone_size: NA; cdr3_aa: CASIGQGYEQYF; cdr3_nt: TGCGCCAGCATCGGACAGGGCTACGAGCAGTACTTC
v_call: TRBV12-3/TRBV12-4; j_call: TRBJ1-5; d_call: NA; clone_size: NA; cdr3_aa: CASSFSGNQPQHF; cdr3_nt: TGTGCCAGCAGTTTTTCGGGCAATCAGCCCCAGCATTTT
v_call: TRBV7-2; j_call: TRBJ2-1; d_call: TRBD2; clone_size: NA; cdr3_aa: CASSLVGTSGHNEQFF; cdr3_nt: TGTGCCAGCAGCTTAGTAGGTACTAGCGGGCACAATGAGCAGTTCTTC
v_call: TRBV5-5; j_call: TRBJ1-4; d_call: NA; clone_size: NA; cdr3_aa: CASSFQTGLREKLFF; cdr3_nt: TGTGCCAGCAGCTTCCAAACAGGCCTCAGGGAAAAACTGTTTTTT
v_call: TRBV6-5; j_call: TRBJ1-1; d_call: NA; clone_size: once; cdr3_aa: CASSSPTVNTEAFF; cdr3_nt: TGTGCCAGCAGTTCGCCGACAGTGAACACTGAAGCTTTCTTT
v_call: TRBV6-4; j_call: TRBJ2-3; d_call: NA; clone_size: NA; cdr3_aa: CASSARGSSTDTQYF; cdr3_nt: TGTGCCAGCAGTGCTCGGGGATCTAGCACAGATACGCAGTATTTT
v_call: TRBV7-2; j_call: TRBJ1-5; d_call: NA; clone_size: NA; cdr3_aa: CASSEQVAQPQHF; cdr3_nt: TGTGCCAGCAGCGAACAGGTGGCTCAGCCCCAGCATTTT
v_call: TRBV4-3; j_call: TRBJ2-3; d_call: TRBD2; clone_size: NA; cdr3_aa: CASSQDRRGVGTDTQYF; cdr3_nt: TGCGCCAGCAGCCAAGATAGGCGGGGGGTGGGTACAGATACGCAGTATTTT